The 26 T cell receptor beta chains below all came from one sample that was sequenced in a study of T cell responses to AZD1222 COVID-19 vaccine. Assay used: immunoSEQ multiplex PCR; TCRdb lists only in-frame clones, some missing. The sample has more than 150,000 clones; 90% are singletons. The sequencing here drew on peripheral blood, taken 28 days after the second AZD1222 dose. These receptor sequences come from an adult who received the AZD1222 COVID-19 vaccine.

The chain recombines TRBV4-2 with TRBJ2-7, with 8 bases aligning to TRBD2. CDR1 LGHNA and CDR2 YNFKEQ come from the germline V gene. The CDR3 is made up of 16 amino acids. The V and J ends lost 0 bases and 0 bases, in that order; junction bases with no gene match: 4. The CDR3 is CASSQEFTSGSYEQYF. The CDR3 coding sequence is TGTGCCAGCAGCCAAGAATTCACTAGCGGCTCCTACGAGCAGTACTTC.

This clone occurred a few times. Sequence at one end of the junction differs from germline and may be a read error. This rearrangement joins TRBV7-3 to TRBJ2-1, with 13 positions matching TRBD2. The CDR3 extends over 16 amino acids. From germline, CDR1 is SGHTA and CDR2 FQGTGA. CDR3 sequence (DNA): TGTGCCAGCAGCGTAACCGGGACTAGCGGGGTCAATGAGCAGTTCTTC. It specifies CASSVTGTSGVNEQFF.

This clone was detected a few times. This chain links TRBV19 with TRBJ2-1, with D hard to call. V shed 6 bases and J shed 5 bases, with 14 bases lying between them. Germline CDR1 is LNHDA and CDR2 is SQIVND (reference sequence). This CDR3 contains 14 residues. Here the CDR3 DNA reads TGTGCCAGTAGCTCGCAACTGCTTGACAATGAGCAGTTCTTC. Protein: CASSSQLLDNEQFF.

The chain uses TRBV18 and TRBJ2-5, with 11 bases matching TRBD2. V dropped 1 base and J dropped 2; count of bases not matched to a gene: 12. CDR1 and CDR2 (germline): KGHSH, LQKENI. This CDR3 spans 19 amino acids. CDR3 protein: CASSPRRWGLAELQETQYF. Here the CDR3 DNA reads TGTGCCAGCTCACCACGGCGTTGGGGACTAGCGGAACTTCAAGAGACCCAGTACTTC.

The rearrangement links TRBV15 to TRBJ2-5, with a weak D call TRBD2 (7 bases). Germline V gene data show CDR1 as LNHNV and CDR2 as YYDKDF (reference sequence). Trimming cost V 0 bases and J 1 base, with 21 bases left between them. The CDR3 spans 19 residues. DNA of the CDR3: TGTGCCACCAGCAGAGATGGGGGGGACATAAGGAATTTCCAAGAGACCCAGTACTTC. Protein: CATSRDGGDIRNFQETQYF. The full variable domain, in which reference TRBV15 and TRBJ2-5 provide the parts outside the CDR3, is DAMVIQNPRYQVTQFGKPVTLSCSQTLNHNVMYWYQQKSSQAPKLLFHYYDKDFNNEADTPDNFQSRRPNTSFCFLDIRSPGLGDTAMYLCATSRDGGDIRNFQETQYFGPGTRLLVL.

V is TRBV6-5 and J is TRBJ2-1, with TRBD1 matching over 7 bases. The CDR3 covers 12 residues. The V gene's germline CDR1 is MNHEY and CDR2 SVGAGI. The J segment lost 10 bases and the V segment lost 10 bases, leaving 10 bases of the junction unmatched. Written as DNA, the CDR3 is TGTGCCATCCCGGACAGGCTTGGGGAGCAGTTCTTC. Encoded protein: CAIPDRLGEQFF.

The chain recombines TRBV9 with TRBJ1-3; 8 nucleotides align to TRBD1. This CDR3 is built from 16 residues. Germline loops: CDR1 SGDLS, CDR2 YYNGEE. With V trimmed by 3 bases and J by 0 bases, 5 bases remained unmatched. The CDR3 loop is CASSAGGPSSGNTIYF. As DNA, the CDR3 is TGTGCCAGCAGCGCAGGGGGCCCGAGCTCTGGAAACACCATATATTTT.

The CDR3 spells CASSFGQAISGNTIYF. As DNA, the CDR3 is TGTGCCAGCAGCTTCGGACAGGCTATCTCTGGAAACACCATATATTTT. The J gene is TRBJ1-3, the V gene TRBV5-6; 7 bases match TRBD1. CDR3 size: 16 residues. The J segment lost 0 bases and the V segment lost 2 bases, leaving 5 bases of the junction unmatched. Germline V CDR1 and CDR2: SGHDT, YYEEEE.

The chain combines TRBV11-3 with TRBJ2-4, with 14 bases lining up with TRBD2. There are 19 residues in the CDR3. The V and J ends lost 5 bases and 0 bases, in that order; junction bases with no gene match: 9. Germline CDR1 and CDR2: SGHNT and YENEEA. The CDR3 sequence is CASSLGGLAGDVAKNIQYF. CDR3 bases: TGTGCCAGCAGCCTAGGGGGACTAGCGGGAGATGTAGCCAAAAACATTCAGTACTTC.

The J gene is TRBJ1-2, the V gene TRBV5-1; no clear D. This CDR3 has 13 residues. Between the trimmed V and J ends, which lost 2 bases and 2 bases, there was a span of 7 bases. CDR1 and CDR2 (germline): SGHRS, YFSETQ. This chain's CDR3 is CASSFGTNYGYTF. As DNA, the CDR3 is TGCGCCAGCAGCTTTGGAACCAACTATGGCTACACCTTC.

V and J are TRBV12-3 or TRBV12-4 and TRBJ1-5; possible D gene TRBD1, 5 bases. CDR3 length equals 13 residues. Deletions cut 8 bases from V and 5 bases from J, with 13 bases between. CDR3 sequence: CASGRWGYQPQHF. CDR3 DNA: TGTGCCAGCGGGAGGTGGGGGTATCAGCCCCAGCATTTT.

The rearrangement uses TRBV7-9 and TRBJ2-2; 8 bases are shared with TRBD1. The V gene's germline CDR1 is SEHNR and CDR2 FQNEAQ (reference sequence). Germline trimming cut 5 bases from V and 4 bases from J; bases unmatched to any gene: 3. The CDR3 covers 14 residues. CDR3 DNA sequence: TGTGCCAGCAGCCTCAGGGGGCGCACCGGGGAGCTGTTTTTT. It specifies CASSLRGRTGELFF.

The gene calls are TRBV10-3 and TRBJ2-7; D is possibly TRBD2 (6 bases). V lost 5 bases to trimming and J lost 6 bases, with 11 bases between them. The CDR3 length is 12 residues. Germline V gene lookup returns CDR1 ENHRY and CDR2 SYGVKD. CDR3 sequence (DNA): TGTGCCATCAGTTTGGTGGGGGGCGAGCAGTACTTC. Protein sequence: CAISLVGGEQYF.

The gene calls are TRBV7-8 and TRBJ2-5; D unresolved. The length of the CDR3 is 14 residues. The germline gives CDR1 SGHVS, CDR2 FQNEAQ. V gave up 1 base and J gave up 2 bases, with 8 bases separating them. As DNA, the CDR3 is TGTGCCAGCAGCTTAGGGGTACTACAAGAGACCCAGTACTTC. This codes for CASSLGVLQETQYF. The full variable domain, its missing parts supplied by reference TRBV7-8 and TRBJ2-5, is GAGVSQSPRYKVAKRGQDVALRCDPISGHVSLFWYQQALGQGPEFLTYFQNEAQLDKSGLPSDRFFAERPEGSVSTLKIQRTQQEDSAVYLCASSLGVLQETQYFGPGTRLLVL.

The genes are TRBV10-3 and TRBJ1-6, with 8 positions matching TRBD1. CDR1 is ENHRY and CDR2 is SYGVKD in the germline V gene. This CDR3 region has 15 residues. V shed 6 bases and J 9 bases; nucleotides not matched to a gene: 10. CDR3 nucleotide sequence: TGTGCCATCAGGAGGGAGACAGGGGCTAGTTCACCCCTCCACTTT. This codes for CAIRRETGASSPLHF.

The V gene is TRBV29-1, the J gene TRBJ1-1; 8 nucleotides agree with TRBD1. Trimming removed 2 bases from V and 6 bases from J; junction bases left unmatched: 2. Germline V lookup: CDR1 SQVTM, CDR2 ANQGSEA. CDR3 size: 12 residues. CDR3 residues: CSVERDRPEAFF. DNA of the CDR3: TGCAGCGTTGAAAGGGACAGGCCTGAAGCTTTCTTT.

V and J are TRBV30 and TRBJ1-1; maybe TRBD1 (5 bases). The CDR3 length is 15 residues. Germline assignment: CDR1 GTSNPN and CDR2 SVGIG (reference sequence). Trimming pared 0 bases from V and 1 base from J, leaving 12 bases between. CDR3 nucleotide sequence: TGTGCCTGGAGTGTACCCGGAAGGGGGAACACTGAAGCTTTCTTT. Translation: CAWSVPGRGNTEAFF.

DNA of the CDR3: TGTGCCAGCCGTGGGCAGACCTACGAGCAGTACTTC. Amino acids: CASRGQTYEQYF. The rearrangement joins TRBV7-2 to TRBJ2-7; D not resolved. CDR1 and CDR2 (germline): SGHTA, FQGNSA. Deletions cut 8 bases from V and 2 bases from J, with 10 bases between. The length of the CDR3 is 12 residues.

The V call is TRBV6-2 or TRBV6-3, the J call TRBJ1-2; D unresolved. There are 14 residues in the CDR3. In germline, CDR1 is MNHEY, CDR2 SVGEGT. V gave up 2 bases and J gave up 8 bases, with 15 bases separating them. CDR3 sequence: CASSYNGRAGGYTF. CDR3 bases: TGTGCCAGCAGTTACAATGGGCGCGCGGGAGGCTACACCTTC.

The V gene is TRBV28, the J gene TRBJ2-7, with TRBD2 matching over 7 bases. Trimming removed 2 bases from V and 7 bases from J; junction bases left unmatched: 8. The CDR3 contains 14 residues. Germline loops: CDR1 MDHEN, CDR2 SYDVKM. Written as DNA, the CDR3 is TGTGCCAGCAGTTTAACGGGACTATCGAAGGAGCAGTACTTC. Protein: CASSLTGLSKEQYF.

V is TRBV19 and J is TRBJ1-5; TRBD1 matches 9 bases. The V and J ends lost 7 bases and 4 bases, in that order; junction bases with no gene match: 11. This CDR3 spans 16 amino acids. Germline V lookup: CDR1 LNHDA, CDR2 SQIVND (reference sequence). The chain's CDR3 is CASKLNRGRGNQPQHF. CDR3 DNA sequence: TGTGCCAGTAAGTTGAACAGGGGGCGCGGAAATCAGCCCCAGCATTTT.

CDR3 nucleotides: TGCGCCAGCAGTGTGAACTATGGCTACACCTTC. Protein sequence: CASSVNYGYTF. The rearrangement joins TRBV10-2 to TRBJ1-2, with unresolved D. Trimming cost V 4 bases and J 2 bases, with 2 bases left between them. In germline, CDR1 is WSHSY, CDR2 SAAADI. This CDR3 spans 11 amino acids.

The DNA for the CDR3 is TGTGCCAGCAGTTTAGGACTAGGGAGGGGGAACTATGGCTACACCTTC. This sequence encodes CASSLGLGRGNYGYTF. The chain is built from TRBV27 and TRBJ1-2; D may be TRBD1 (6 bases). Germline V gives CDR1 MNHEY, CDR2 SMNVEV (reference sequence). Trimming stripped 2 bases from V and 2 bases from J, with 15 bases between. The CDR3 consists of 16 residues.

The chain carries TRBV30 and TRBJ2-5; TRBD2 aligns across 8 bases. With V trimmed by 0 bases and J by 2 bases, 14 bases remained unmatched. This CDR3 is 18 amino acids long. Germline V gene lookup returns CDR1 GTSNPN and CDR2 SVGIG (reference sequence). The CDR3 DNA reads TGTGCCTGGAGTGTACTTTCACTAGCGGTTACCCGTCAAGAGACCCAGTACTTC. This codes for CAWSVLSLAVTRQETQYF.

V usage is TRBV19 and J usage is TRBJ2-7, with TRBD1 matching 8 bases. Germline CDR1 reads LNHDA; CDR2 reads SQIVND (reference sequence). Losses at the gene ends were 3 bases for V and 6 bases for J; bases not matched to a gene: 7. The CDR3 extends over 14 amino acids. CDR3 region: CASSINQGASEQYF. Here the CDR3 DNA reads TGTGCCAGTAGTATTAATCAGGGGGCGTCCGAGCAGTACTTC. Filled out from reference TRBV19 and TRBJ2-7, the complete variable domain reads DGGITQSPKYLFRKEGQNVTLSCEQNLNHDAMYWYRQDPGQGLRLIYYSQIVNDFQKGDIAEGYSVSREKKESFPLTVTSAQKNPTAFYLCASSINQGASEQYFGPGTRLTVT.

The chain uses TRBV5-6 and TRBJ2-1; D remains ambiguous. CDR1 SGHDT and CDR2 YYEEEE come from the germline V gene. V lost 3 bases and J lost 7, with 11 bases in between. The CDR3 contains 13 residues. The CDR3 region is CASSSPVKNEQFF. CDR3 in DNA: TGTGCCAGCAGCTCCCCGGTGAAGAATGAGCAGTTCTTC.